This T cell receptor (beta chain) emerged from a study of long-term antiretroviral therapy in people with HIV. Overall study findings and caveats: At every time point, clones expanded before ART dominated the repertoire.

Note on this clone: Its antigen is unknown.

Version v3.0 of the immunoSEQ assay was performed at survey level. About 35,000-50,000 T-cell genomes per sample were the sequencing target. TCRdb's table, derived via immunoSEQ multiplex PCR, lists solely in-frame clones and lacks some. The table records roughly 28,000 clones, 95% of them present only once. This specimen was unsorted PBMCs, taken 5.3 years after starting antiretroviral therapy. This TCR was sampled from a young man with HIV.

CDR3 DNA sequence: TGTGCCAGCAGTCAAACTAGCGGGACATTACCCCTAAGGGAGACCCAGTACTTC. Protein: CASSQTSGTLPLRETQYF. V gene TRBV7-9 combines with J gene TRBJ2-5; 10 bases are a match to TRBD2. Trimming at V came to 6 bases and at J to 5 bases, leaving 18 bases not matched to a gene. CDR1 and CDR2 (germline): SEHNR, FQNEAQ (reference sequence). CDR3 size: 18 residues.